Below, one T cell receptor beta chain is given with its context. In the study's own analysis: The assay estimated nucleated cells by amplifying reference gene primers. Data came from immunoSEQ multiplex PCR; TCRdb stores just in-frame clones and leaves some out. V, J and clone size derive from that table, while D and trimming were established from the DNA sequence. The table includes 400,000 to 550,000 clones, around 90% detected once. Germline-derived CDR1 and CDR2 are LNHDA and SQIVND (reference sequence). The J segment lost 6 bases and the V segment lost 3 bases, leaving 6 bases of the junction unmatched. There are 14 residues in the CDR3. This entry comes from a study of blood T cell repertoires in COVID-19.

The receptor comes from a woman aged 18-30 years with acute COVID-19. The V gene is TRBV19, the J gene TRBJ1-2; 8 bases are a match to TRBD1. The source material was PBMCs or T cells enriched from blood (not recorded which). The CDR3 DNA sequence: TGTGCCAGTAGTATCGAGAGGACAGGGCATGGCTACACCTTC. Residues: CASSIERTGHGYTF.